This TCR beta chain was identified in a study of siplizumab effects on memory and regulatory T cells. Study outcomes and limitations: Siplizumab significantly reduced alloreactive sequences traceable to unstimulated CD4+ memory cells. Alloreactive CD4+ clones that could be mapped were on average 68.8% Treg-derived with siplizumab, against about 25% in controls.

Libraries were prepared by immunoSEQ multiplex PCR; TCRdb keeps only in-frame clonotypes and omits some of them. The sample holds approximately 100,000 clones; 93% are singletons and the top ten take 0.16%. This CDR3 spans 14 amino acids. V was cut by 4 bases and J by 2 bases, with 12 bases left in between. The V gene's germline CDR1 is SGHDT and CDR2 YYEEEE. Remarks on this clone: What it binds is unknown.

The source of this sequence is a human donor in good health. The chain joins TRBV5-6 to TRBJ2-5; D ambiguous. Sequencing was performed on non-Treg CD4+ T cells sorted from blood. The CDR3 DNA sequence: TGTGCCAGCAGCCACCCCATGGGACAAGAGACCCAGTACTTC. Translated: CASSHPMGQETQYF. Filled out from reference TRBV5-6 and TRBJ2-5, the complete variable domain reads DAGVTQSPTHLIKTRGQQVTLRCSPKSGHDTVSWYQQALGQGPQFIFQYYEEEERQRGNFPDRFSGHQFPNYSSELNVNALLLGDSALYLCASSHPMGQETQYFGPGTRLLVL.